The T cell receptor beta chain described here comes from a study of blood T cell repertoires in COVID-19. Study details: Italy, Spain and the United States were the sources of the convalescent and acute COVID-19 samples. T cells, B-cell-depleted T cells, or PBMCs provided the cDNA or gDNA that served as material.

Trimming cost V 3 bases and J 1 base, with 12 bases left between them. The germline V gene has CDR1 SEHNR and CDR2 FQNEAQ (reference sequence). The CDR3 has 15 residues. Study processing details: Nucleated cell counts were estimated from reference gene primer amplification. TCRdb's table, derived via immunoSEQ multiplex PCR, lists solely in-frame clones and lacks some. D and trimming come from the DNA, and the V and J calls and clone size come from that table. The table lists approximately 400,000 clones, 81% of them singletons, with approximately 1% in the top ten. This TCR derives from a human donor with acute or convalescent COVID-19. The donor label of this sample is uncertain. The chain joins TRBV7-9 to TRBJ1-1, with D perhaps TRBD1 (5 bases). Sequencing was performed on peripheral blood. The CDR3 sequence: CASSFKGLKNTEAFF. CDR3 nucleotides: TGTGCCAGCAGCTTCAAGGGGCTGAAGAACACTGAAGCTTTCTTT.